This passage covers 12 T cell receptor beta chains from one sample sequenced in a study of cytomegalovirus exposure and HLA in healthy donors (dated 2017 in TCRdb). Libraries were prepared through the immunoSEQ multiplex PCR assay. TCRdb holds this immuneACCESS table with in-frame rearrangements only. Some clones are missing; in checked studies, unresolved V genes explain under half, and the rest has no known cause. This sample has approximately 98,000 clones in its table, and under 85% of those were observed once. The ten largest make up roughly 3% of the sample. The specimen was PBMCs. Receptors originate from a woman aged 18-29 years in good health and CMV-seronegative.

The chain joins TRBV6-5 to TRBJ2-3; 11 positions agree with TRBD2. This CDR3 contains 14 residues. The V segment lost 6 bases and the J segment 7 bases; nucleotides outside the gene matches: 6. Germline values: CDR1 MNHEY, CDR2 SVGAGI. In DNA form, the CDR3 reads TGTGCCAGCAGCCTAGCGGGGGGTCGGAATACGCAGTATTTT. Amino acids: CASSLAGGRNTQYF.

The rearrangement uses TRBV6-1 and TRBJ2-2; TRBD2 is a possible D gene (7 bases). V was pared by 1 base and J by 6 bases, with 18 bases between. The CDR3 covers 17 residues. CDR1 is MNHNS and CDR2 is SASEGT in the germline V gene. In nucleotides, the CDR3 is TGTGCCAGCAGTGAAGATCGGGGGGCAGGATTTGCCGGGGAGCTGTTTTTT. Protein: CASSEDRGAGFAGELFF.

This clone was counted once. V usage is TRBV19 and J usage is TRBJ1-4; D gene unclear. The CDR3 is 12 amino acids. The V gene lost 5 bases and the J gene lost 8 bases, with 9 bases spanning the gap. Germline CDR1 LNHDA, CDR2 SQIVND (reference sequence). CDR3 sequence: CASSSEREKLFF. CDR3 DNA: TGTGCCAGTAGTTCCGAGCGAGAAAAACTGTTTTTT.

This clone was counted a few times. This rearrangement joins TRBV19 to TRBJ1-6; the D is unclear. V was cut by 4 bases and J by 10 bases, with 11 bases left in between. The CDR3 loop spans 13 amino acids. Germline V CDR1 and CDR2: LNHDA, SQIVND (reference sequence). CDR3 loop: CASSTAIGSPLHF. In nucleotides, the CDR3 is TGTGCCAGTAGTACCGCCATCGGGTCACCCCTCCACTTT.

The V and J genes are TRBV5-1 and TRBJ2-1; TRBD2 matches at 10 bases. This CDR3 contains 15 residues. V lost 7 bases, J lost 2 bases, and 6 bases stayed unmatched. CDR1 and CDR2 from the germline V gene are SGHRS and YFSETQ. The CDR3 DNA reads TGCGCCAGCGGAAAAAGCGGGGGGGCCTACAATGAGCAGTTCTTC. Translated, it gives CASGKSGGAYNEQFF.

V usage is TRBV19 and J usage is TRBJ1-2, with 7 positions matching TRBD1. Germline-derived CDR1 and CDR2 are LNHDA and SQIVND (reference sequence). Unmatched junction bases numbered 6, after V lost 3 bases and J lost 5 bases. The CDR3 is 14 residues long. CDR3 sequence (DNA): TGTGCCAGTAGTATGACGGACAGGAGGTATGGCTACACCTTC. It specifies CASSMTDRRYGYTF. Full variable domain (rest looked up from reference TRBV19 and TRBJ1-2): DGGITQSPKYLFRKEGQNVTLSCEQNLNHDAMYWYRQDPGQGLRLIYYSQIVNDFQKGDIAEGYSVSREKKESFPLTVTSAQKNPTAFYLCASSMTDRRYGYTFGSGTRLTVV.

The J gene is TRBJ2-2, the V gene TRBV18; 9 nucleotides align to TRBD1. This CDR3 region has 17 residues. Per germline, CDR1 KGHSH and CDR2 LQKENI. The trim removed 1 base at V and 6 bases at J, leaving 9 bases unmatched. This CDR3 reads CASSPLWGQGYSGELFF. CDR3 coding DNA: TGTGCCAGCTCACCACTTTGGGGACAGGGATATTCCGGGGAGCTGTTTTTT.

The chain carries TRBV19 and TRBJ2-1; D might be TRBD2 (6 bases). Germline V gives CDR1 LNHDA, CDR2 SQIVND (reference sequence). Trimming pared 7 bases from V and 7 bases from J, leaving 14 bases between. The CDR3 sequence is 13 residues long. Here the CDR3 DNA reads TGTGCCAGTACCCTCGCGGGGCGGAATGAGCAGTTCTTC. It is translated as CASTLAGRNEQFF.

This chain uses TRBV27 with TRBJ2-1, with 10 bases lining up with TRBD2. The V gene's germline CDR1 is MNHEY and CDR2 SMNVEV (reference sequence). Trimming removed 6 bases from V and 5 bases from J; junction bases left unmatched: 13. The CDR3 has 17 residues. Here the CDR3 reads CASSHTTSGVTNNEQFF. CDR3 DNA sequence: TGTGCCAGCAGCCATACAACTAGCGGGGTAACTAACAATGAGCAGTTCTTC.

The chain links TRBV28 to TRBJ2-3, with TRBD1 matching 7 bases. V was clipped by 7 bases and J by 6 bases; unmatched bases: 7. CDR3 size: 13 residues. CDR1 and CDR2 from the germline V gene are MDHEN and SYDVKM. CDR3 in amino acids: CASKEGGMDTQYF. Written as DNA, the CDR3 is TGTGCCAGCAAGGAAGGGGGCATGGATACGCAGTATTTT.

The chain joins TRBV9 to TRBJ1-2, with D unresolved. Germline V lookup: CDR1 SGDLS, CDR2 YYNGEE. The CDR3 sequence is 11 residues long. V shed 7 bases and J shed 2 bases, with 6 bases lying between them. The CDR3 reads CASGGNYGYTF. The CDR3 DNA reads as TGTGCCAGCGGAGGGAACTATGGCTACACCTTC.

This chain links TRBV27 with TRBJ2-7, with D possibly matching TRBD1 (5 bases). The length of the CDR3 is 15 residues. Germline V gene lookup returns CDR1 MNHEY and CDR2 SMNVEV (reference sequence). The ends were cut back, 5 bases at V and 0 bases at J, with 14 bases in the middle. The CDR3 protein is CASSKMDKTSYEQYF. DNA for the CDR3: TGTGCCAGCAGTAAGATGGACAAGACCTCCTACGAGCAGTACTTC.